Each of the 5 T cell receptor beta chains below was sequenced from the same sample in a study of blood T cells in healthy people across ages. PCR was performed a second time for about 7 to 11 cycles using a sample-barcoded 5' primer and a J-beta primer mix. Using its own MiXCR run on the 5' RACE reads, TCRdb lists one record per CDR3 protein. The sample yields 1,500,000 or so distinct CDR3 sequences, 40% to 45% seen once. Material for sequencing was blood. Receptors were obtained from a woman aged 18-35 years in good health.

The V gene is TRBV5-1, the J gene TRBJ2-2, with 12 positions matching TRBD2. The CDR3 is 17 amino acids. V lost 6 bases and J lost 5; bases outside the gene matches: 11. Germline CDR1 and CDR2: SGHRS and YFSETQ. This CDR3 reads CASNTSSGRADTGELFF. CDR3 nucleotides: TGCGCCAGCAACACCTCTAGCGGGAGGGCCGATACCGGGGAGCTGTTTTTT.

CDR3 sequence reads: CASSSGGREGLHEAFF. The CDR3 nucleotides are TGTGCCAGCAGCTCCGGAGGTAGGGAAGGGCTCCATGAAGCTTTCTTT. The chain recombines TRBV7-6 with TRBJ1-1; D is unresolved. CDR1 and CDR2 from the germline V gene are SGHVS and FNYEAQ. With 4 bases removed from V and 7 bases from J, the gap between germline ends came to 22 bases. The CDR3 contains 16 residues.

This clonotype was picked up one time. V usage is TRBV11-2 and J usage is TRBJ2-1, with TRBD2 matching over 9 bases. The junction had 6 bases not matched to a gene; V was cut back by 4 bases and J by 8 bases. Germline assignment: CDR1 SGHAT and CDR2 FQNNGV. This CDR3 is 14 amino acids long. CDR3 sequence: CASSSLAGVYEQFF. The CDR3 coding sequence is TGTGCCAGCAGCTCTTTAGCGGGGGTTTATGAGCAGTTCTTC.

The rearrangement joins TRBV18 to TRBJ2-7, with a weak D call TRBD1 (5 bases). This CDR3 is 14 amino acids long. Germline assignment: CDR1 KGHSH and CDR2 LQKENI. Deletions cut 3 bases from V and 6 bases from J, with 15 bases between. The CDR3 sequence is CASSPARGPLEQYF. The CDR3, as DNA: TGTGCCAGCTCACCGGCTAGGGGTCCTCTCGAGCAGTACTTC.

In its sample, this clonotype was seen many times. The rearrangement uses TRBV10-3 and TRBJ1-6; D gene uncertain. V lost 9 bases to trimming and J lost 7 bases, with 13 bases between them. This CDR3 comprises 13 residues. Germline lookup yields CDR1 ENHRY and CDR2 SYGVKD. The CDR3, as DNA: TGTGCCATGACACCGGCCCTAAATTCACCCCTCCACTTT. This codes for CAMTPALNSPLHF.